This TCR beta chain comes out of a study of blood T cell repertoires in COVID-19. In the study overall: Acute and convalescent COVID-19 specimens originated in the United States, Italy and Spain. In each case, the material was cDNA or gDNA derived from T cells, B-cell-depleted T cells, or PBMCs.

This table comes from immunoSEQ multiplex PCR, and its TCRdb copy is limited to in-frame clones, with some not included. Found here are 300,000 to 350,000 clones, approximately 90% of them singletons; the top ten hold under 3.5%. V was trimmed by 6 bases and J by 11 bases, leaving 15 bases between them. The CDR3 has 12 residues. Germline CDR1 is SGHDT and CDR2 is YYEEEE. This TCR derives from a woman between 18 and 29 years old who had recovered from COVID-19. Material: peripheral blood. The chain joins TRBV5-6 to TRBJ1-3, with D perhaps TRBD1 (5 bases). CDR3 amino acids: CASTSIGAAIYF. The CDR3 DNA follows: TGTGCCAGCACCTCAATTGGGGCGGCCATATATTTT.